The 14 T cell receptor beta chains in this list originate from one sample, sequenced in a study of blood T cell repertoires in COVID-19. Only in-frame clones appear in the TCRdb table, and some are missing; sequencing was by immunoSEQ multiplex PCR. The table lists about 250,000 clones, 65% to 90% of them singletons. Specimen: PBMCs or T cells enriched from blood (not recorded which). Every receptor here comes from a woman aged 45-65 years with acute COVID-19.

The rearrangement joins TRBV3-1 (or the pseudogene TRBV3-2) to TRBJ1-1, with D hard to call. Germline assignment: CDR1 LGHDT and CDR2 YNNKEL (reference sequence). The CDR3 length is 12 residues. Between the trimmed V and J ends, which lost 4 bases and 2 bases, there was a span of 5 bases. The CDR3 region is CASSLTNTEAFF. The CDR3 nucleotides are TGTGCCAGCAGCCTCACAAACACTGAAGCTTTCTTT.

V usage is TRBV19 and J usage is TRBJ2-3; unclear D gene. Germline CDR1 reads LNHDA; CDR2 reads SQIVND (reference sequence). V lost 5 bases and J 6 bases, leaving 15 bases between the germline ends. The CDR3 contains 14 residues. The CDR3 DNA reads TGTGCCAGTAGTCGCGGTGCCGCCCTGGATACGCAGTATTTT. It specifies CASSRGAALDTQYF.

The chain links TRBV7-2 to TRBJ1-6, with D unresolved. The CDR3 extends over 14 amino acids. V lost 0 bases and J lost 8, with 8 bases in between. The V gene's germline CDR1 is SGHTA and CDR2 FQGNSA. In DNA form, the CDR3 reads TGTGCCAGCAGCTTAGCCACAGTGGATTCACCCCTCCACTTT. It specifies CASSLATVDSPLHF.

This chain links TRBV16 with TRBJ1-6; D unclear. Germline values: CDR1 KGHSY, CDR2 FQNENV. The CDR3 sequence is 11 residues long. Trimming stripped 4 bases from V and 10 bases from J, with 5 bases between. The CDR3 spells CASSPGSPLHF. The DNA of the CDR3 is TGTGCCAGCAGCCCGGGGTCACCCCTCCACTTT.

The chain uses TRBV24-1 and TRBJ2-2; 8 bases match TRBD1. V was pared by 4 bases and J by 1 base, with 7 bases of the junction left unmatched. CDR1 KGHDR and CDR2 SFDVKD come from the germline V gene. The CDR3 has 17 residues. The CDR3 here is CATSDQPGGKNTGELFF. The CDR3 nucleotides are TGTGCCACCAGTGACCAGCCAGGGGGCAAGAACACCGGGGAGCTGTTTTTT.

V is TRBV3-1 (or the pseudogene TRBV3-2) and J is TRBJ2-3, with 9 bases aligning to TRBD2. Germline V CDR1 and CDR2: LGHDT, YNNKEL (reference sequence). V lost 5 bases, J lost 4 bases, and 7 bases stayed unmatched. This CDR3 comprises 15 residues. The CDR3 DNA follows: TGTGCCAGCAGCTCCCGGGGCGGGGGGGCAGATACGCAGTATTTT. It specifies CASSSRGGGADTQYF.

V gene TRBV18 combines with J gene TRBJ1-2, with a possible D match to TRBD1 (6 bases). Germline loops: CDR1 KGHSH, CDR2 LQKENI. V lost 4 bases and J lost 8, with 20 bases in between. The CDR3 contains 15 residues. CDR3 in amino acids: CASSQNHRVDNGYTF. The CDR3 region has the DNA TGTGCCAGCTCACAGAACCACAGGGTTGACAACGGCTACACCTTC.

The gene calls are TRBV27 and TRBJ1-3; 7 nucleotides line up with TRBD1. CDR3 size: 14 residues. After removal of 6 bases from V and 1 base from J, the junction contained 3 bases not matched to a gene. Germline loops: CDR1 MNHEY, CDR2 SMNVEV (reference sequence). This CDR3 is CASRRQGSGNTIYF. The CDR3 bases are TGTGCCAGCAGGAGACAGGGTTCTGGAAACACCATATATTTT.

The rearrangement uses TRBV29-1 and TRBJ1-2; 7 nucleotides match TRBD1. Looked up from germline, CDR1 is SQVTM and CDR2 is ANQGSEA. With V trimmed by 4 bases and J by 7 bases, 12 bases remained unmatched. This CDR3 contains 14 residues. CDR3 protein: CSVGGGEQGGGYTF. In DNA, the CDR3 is TGCAGCGTTGGAGGGGGCGAACAGGGAGGTGGCTACACCTTC.

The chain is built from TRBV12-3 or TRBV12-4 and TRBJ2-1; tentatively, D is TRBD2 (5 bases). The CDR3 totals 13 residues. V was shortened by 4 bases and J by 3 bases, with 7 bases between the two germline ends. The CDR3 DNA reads TGTGCCAGCAGTTCCGGGGACTACAATGAGCAGTTCTTC. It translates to CASSSGDYNEQFF.

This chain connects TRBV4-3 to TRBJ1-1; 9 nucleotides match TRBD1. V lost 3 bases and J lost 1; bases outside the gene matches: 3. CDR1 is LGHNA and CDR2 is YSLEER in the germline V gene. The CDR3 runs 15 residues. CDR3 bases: TGCGCCAGCAGCCAGGGGACAGGGACGAACACTGAAGCTTTCTTT. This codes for CASSQGTGTNTEAFF.

The CDR3 is CASSPQTGVVFF. CDR3 coding DNA: TGTGCCAGCAGCCCTCAGACAGGGGTCGTGTTCTTC. V is TRBV3-1 (or the pseudogene TRBV3-2) and J is TRBJ2-1; 8 bases are a match to TRBD1. The CDR3 loop spans 12 amino acids. The germline gives CDR1 LGHDT, CDR2 YNNKEL (reference sequence). Trimming took 4 bases from V and 15 from J; bases not matched to a gene: 8.

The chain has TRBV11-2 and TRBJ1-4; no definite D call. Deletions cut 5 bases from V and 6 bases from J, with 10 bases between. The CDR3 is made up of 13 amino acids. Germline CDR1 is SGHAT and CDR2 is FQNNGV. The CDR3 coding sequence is TGTGCCAGCAGCCTCTCCGAGGATGAAAAACTGTTTTTT. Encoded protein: CASSLSEDEKLFF.

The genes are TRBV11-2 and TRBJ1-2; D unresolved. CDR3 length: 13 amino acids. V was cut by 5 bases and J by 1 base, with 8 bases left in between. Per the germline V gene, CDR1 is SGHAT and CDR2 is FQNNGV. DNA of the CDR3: TGTGCCAGCAGCCCGGACTATAACTATGGCTACACCTTC. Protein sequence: CASSPDYNYGYTF.